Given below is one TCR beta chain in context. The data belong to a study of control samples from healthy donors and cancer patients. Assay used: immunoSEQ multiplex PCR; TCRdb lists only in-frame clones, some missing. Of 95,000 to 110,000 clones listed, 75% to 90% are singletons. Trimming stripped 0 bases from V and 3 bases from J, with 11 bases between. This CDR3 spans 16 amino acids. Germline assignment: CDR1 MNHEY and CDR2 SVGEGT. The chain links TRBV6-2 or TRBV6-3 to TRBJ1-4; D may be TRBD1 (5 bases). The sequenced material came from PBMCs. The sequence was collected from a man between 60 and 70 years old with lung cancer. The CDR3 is CASSYSAGRPNEKLFF. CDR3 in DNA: TGTGCCAGCAGTTACTCGGCAGGGCGGCCTAATGAAAAACTGTTTTTT.